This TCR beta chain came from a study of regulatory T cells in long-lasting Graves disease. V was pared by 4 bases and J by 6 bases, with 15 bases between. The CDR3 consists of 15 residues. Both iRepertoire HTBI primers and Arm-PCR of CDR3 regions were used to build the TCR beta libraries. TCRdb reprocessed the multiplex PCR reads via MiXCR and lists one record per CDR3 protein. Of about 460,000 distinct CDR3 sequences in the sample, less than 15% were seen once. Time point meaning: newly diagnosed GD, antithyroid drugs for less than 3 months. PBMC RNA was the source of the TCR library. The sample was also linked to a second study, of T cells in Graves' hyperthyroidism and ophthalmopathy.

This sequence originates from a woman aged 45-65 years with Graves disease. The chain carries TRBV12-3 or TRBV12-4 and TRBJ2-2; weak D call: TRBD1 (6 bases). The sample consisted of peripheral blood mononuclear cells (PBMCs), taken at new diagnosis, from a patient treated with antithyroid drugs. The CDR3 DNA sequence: TGTGCCAGCAGTTCCACAGGGAGACGGGCCGGGGAGCTGTTTTTT. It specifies CASSSTGRRAGELFF.